These 6 T cell receptor beta chains were sequenced from one sample in a study of siplizumab effects on memory and regulatory T cells. Only in-frame clones appear in the TCRdb table, and some are missing; sequencing was by immunoSEQ multiplex PCR. This sample has some 73,000 clones, with approximately 93% found just once. Sequenced material: CD8+ T cells sorted from blood. The receptors here all came from a human donor in good health.

CDR3 loop: CASSDAAGTGILGYTF. Written as DNA, the CDR3 is TGTGCCAGCAGTGACGCTGCCGGGACAGGGATCTTGGGCTACACCTTC. The chain carries TRBV6-4 and TRBJ1-2; 9 bases match TRBD1. Germline CDR1 reads MRHNA; CDR2 reads SNTAGT. The V gene end was trimmed by 2 bases and the J gene end by 8 bases; junction bases not matched to a gene: 12. CDR3 length: 16 amino acids.

Only one count was recorded for this clone. The J gene is TRBJ2-7, the V gene TRBV5-5; 10 nucleotides line up with TRBD1. CDR3 length equals 14 residues. CDR1 is SGHKS, CDR2 YYEKEE, per germline (reference sequence). With 4 bases clipped from V and 6 bases from J, the junction kept 7 bases outside the gene matches. CDR3 nucleotides: TGTGCCAGCAGCCAACAGGACAGGGGGACCGAGCAGTACTTC. This gives the protein CASSQQDRGTEQYF. The whole variable domain, remainder taken from reference TRBV5-5 and TRBJ2-7, is DAGVTQSPTHLIKTRGQQVTLRCSPISGHKSVSWYQQVLGQGPQFIFQYYEKEERGRGNFPDRFSARQFPNYSSELNVNALLLGDSALYLCASSQQDRGTEQYFGPGTRLTVT.

This chain links TRBV4-1 with TRBJ2-1, with D uncertain. Germline CDR1 reads MGHRA; CDR2 reads YSYEKL. The CDR3 has 15 residues. V was shortened by 1 base and J by 9 bases, with 16 bases between the two germline ends. The CDR3: CASSQAPGPNSEQFF. Written as DNA, the CDR3 is TGCGCCAGCAGCCAAGCCCCCGGACCCAATAGTGAGCAGTTCTTC.

The chain couples TRBV19 to TRBJ1-5; 7 nucleotides agree with TRBD1. Germline V gene sequence: CDR1 LNHDA, CDR2 SQIVND (reference sequence). V lost 7 bases to trimming and J lost 2 bases; unmatched junction nucleotides: 2. This CDR3 comprises 13 residues. CDR3 sequence reads: CASIGTGNQPQHF. CDR3 DNA: TGTGCCAGTATTGGGACAGGCAATCAGCCCCAGCATTTT.

This chain links TRBV7-9 with TRBJ1-2; no clear D. The V and J ends lost 8 bases and 6 bases respectively, with 16 bases between them. In germline, CDR1 is SEHNR, CDR2 FQNEAQ (reference sequence). The CDR3 spans 13 residues. CDR3 sequence reads: CASEGSEIHGYTF. The CDR3 DNA reads TGTGCCAGCGAAGGTTCAGAGATTCATGGCTACACCTTC.

The CDR3 region has the DNA TGTGCCAGCAGTCCCGGGGGGGACTATGGCTACACCTTC. This translates into CASSPGGDYGYTF. V usage is TRBV6-5 and J usage is TRBJ1-2; a possible D gene is TRBD1 (5 bases). This CDR3 comprises 13 residues. CDR1 is MNHEY, CDR2 SVGAGI, per germline. V was pared by 5 bases and J by 3 bases, with 10 bases between.